The 23 T cell receptor beta chains below were found in one sample sequenced in a study of T cells expressing NK-cell markers. TCRdb reprocessed the 5' RACE reads, with one entry per CDR3 protein and no DNA. The data include 150,000 or so distinct CDR3 sequences; the top ten clones carry more than 35%. Sequences were obtained from blood T cells: a sorted CD56 or NKG2C T cell subset, CD4+ or CD8+ T cells, or bulk PBMC T cells (not recorded which). The source is a woman aged 45-59 years in good health.

The V and J genes are TRBV6-5 and TRBJ2-1; without DNA, the TCRdb call of TRBD2 cannot be checked. The germline CDR1 and CDR2 sequences are MNHEY and SVGAGI. The CDR3 has 11 amino acids. The CDR3: CASGLAGWEFF.

The V call is TRBV20-1, the J call TRBJ1-5; TCRdb picks TRBD1, but there is no DNA to check that call. CDR3 length: 14 residues. Per germline, CDR1 DFQATT and CDR2 SNEGSKA (reference sequence). The CDR3 loop reads CSARDRGVLGPQHF.

The chain couples TRBV12-3 or TRBV12-4 to TRBJ1-1; TCRdb proposes TRBD1, but this gene call is untestable without DNA. This CDR3 region has 12 residues. CDR3 in amino acids: CASSLWGMDAFF.

This chain links TRBV27 with TRBJ1-5; checking the TCRdb D call of TRBD1 is not possible without DNA. The CDR3 length is 15 residues. Germline-derived CDR1 and CDR2 are MNHEY and SMNVEV (reference sequence). CDR3 protein: CASRHLGQGNQPQHF.

The chain couples TRBV27 to TRBJ1-2. Germline CDR1 MNHEY, CDR2 SMNVEV (reference sequence). The CDR3 is 12 amino acids. Here the CDR3 reads CASSLSGVGYTF.

This sequence joins TRBV3-1 and TRBJ2-1; the D gene TCRdb calls, TRBD2, cannot be checked with no DNA. The germline CDR1 and CDR2 sequences are LGHDT and YNNKEL (reference sequence). The CDR3 covers 17 residues. The CDR3 reads CASSQGGPGGAANEQFF.

The J gene is TRBJ1-1, the V gene TRBV7-9. Germline values: CDR1 SEHNR, CDR2 FQNEAQ (reference sequence). The CDR3 sequence is 14 residues long. The CDR3 sequence: CARDSGTLNTEAFF.

The V and J genes are TRBV11-2 and TRBJ2-7. The germline V gene encodes CDR1 SGHAT and CDR2 FQNNGV. This CDR3 comprises 13 residues. CDR3 region: CASSVRPPYEQYF.

The chain has TRBV5-6 and TRBJ2-5. The CDR3 covers 16 residues. Germline CDR1 and CDR2: SGHDT and YYEEEE. CDR3 sequence: CASSLVQRGSPETQYF.

This sequence joins TRBV29-1 and TRBJ2-2; TCRdb's D call, TRBD1, is unchecked because there is no DNA. The CDR3 has 16 residues. Germline V CDR1 and CDR2: SQVTM, ANQGSEA. CDR3 region: CSVERTGTPTPGELFF.

The chain recombines TRBV7-3 with TRBJ2-3; without DNA, the TCRdb call of TRBD2 cannot be checked. This CDR3 contains 16 residues. Germline V CDR1 and CDR2: SGHTA, FQGTGA. CDR3 sequence: CASSLYEREWADTQYF. Using reference TRBV7-3 and TRBJ2-3 for the parts outside the CDR3, the full variable domain is GAGVSQTPSNKVTEKGKYVELRCDPISGHTALYWYRQSLGQGPEFLIYFQGTGAADDSGLPNDRFFAVRPEGSVSTLKIQRTERGDSAVYLCASSLYEREWADTQYFGPGTRLTVL.

The chain carries TRBV7-2 and TRBJ2-1. CDR1 is SGHTA, CDR2 FQGNSA, per germline. The CDR3 is made up of 14 amino acids. The CDR3 sequence: CASSLSYDYNEQFF.

This chain uses TRBV10-3 with TRBJ1-5. The CDR3 is made up of 13 amino acids. Germline CDR1 reads ENHRY; CDR2 reads SYGVKD. CDR3 amino acids: CAISDPTHGTQHF.

The chain couples TRBV20-1 to TRBJ2-1. CDR3 size: 13 residues. Looked up from germline, CDR1 is DFQATT and CDR2 is SNEGSKA (reference sequence). The CDR3 sequence is CSANSERLNEQFF.

This chain connects TRBV9 to TRBJ2-7; TCRdb lists TRBD2, though no DNA is available to test this call. The germline V gene has CDR1 SGDLS and CDR2 YYNGEE. CDR3 size: 16 residues. The CDR3 loop reads CASSAGLDKFLYEQYF.

The CDR3 here is CSVGDFNNNEQFF. This chain links TRBV29-1 with TRBJ2-1. Germline assignment: CDR1 SQVTM and CDR2 ANQGSEA. The CDR3 loop spans 13 amino acids.

The rearrangement links TRBV11-2 to TRBJ2-7; TCRdb outputs TRBD2, but without DNA this stays unchecked. Germline V gene data show CDR1 as SGHAT and CDR2 as FQNNGV. The length of the CDR3 is 18 residues. The CDR3 here is CASSPREMTSGNTYEQYF.

The genes are TRBV6-1 and TRBJ2-1; absent DNA, TCRdb's TRBD2 call cannot be checked. This CDR3 is built from 16 residues. Germline V gene sequence: CDR1 MNHNS, CDR2 SASEGT. The chain's CDR3 is CASSEAVRLAYNEQFF.

The genes are TRBV4-1 and TRBJ2-1. The CDR3 contains 16 residues. From germline, CDR1 is MGHRA and CDR2 YSYEKL. The CDR3: CASSQVAQSSYNEQFF.

The V call is TRBV5-6, the J call TRBJ2-1; TCRdb's D call of TRBD1 is untestable without DNA. The CDR3 is 11 amino acids. CDR1 SGHDT and CDR2 YYEEEE come from the germline V gene. CDR3 in amino acids: CASSEGGGEFF.

The chain is built from TRBV5-1 and TRBJ2-3; there is no DNA to check the TCRdb D call of TRBD2. Germline V gene lookup returns CDR1 SGHRS and CDR2 YFSETQ. The CDR3 runs 12 residues. Here the CDR3 reads CASSFLADTQYF.

The chain links TRBV12-3 or TRBV12-4 to TRBJ2-4; checking the TCRdb D call of TRBD2 is not possible without DNA. CDR3 length equals 15 residues. The chain's CDR3 is CASSNRLAEENIQYF.

CDR3: CASSQDGLAQSSYNEQFF. The chain links TRBV4-1 to TRBJ2-1; TCRdb's D call, TRBD2, is unchecked because there is no DNA. This CDR3 is built from 18 residues. Germline loops: CDR1 MGHRA, CDR2 YSYEKL.